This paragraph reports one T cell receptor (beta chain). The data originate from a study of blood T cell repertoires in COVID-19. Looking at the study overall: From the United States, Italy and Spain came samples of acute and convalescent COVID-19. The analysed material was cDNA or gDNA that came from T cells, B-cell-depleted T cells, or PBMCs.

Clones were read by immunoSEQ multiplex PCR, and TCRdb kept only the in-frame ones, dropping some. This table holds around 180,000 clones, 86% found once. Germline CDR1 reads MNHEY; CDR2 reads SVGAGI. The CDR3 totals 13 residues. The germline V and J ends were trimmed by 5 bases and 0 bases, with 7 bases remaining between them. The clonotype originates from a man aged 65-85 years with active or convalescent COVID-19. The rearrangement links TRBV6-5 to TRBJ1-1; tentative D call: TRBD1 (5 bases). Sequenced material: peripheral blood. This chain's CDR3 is CASSRQLNTEAFF. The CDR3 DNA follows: TGTGCCAGCAGTCGACAGTTGAACACTGAAGCTTTCTTT.